This TCR beta chain was retrieved from a study of graft-versus-host responses after intestinal transplantation (dated by TCRdb to the early 2020s). Background for the entire study: The transplants that recipients got were multivisceral, liver-intestinal, or isolated intestinal. Every recipient was given anti-thymocyte globulin induction, followed by approximately 3 years of maintenance tacrolimus and steroids. After intestinal transplantation, graft-versus-host and host-versus-graft alloreactive T cell clones were followed in the graft, circulation and bone marrow using bulk TCR-beta CDR3 sequencing. The cohort enrolled about two dozen intestinal transplant recipients, one of whom was a retransplant, and 3 patients without pretransplant specimens were excluded. Donor T cell macrochimerism was defined as a peak of at least 4% donor T cells among recipient peripheral blood mononuclear cells. Rather than being sequenced by the commercial service, samples from a few later patients were sequenced in-house on an Illumina MiSeq and processed with MiXCR. To identify alloreactive clones, pre-transplant mixed lymphocyte reaction products were sequenced and then compared with unstimulated pre-transplant donor and recipient T cells. General conclusions and limits of the study: The conclusions were limited by the relatively low number and heterogeneity of the intestinal transplant patients. Early after transplant, peak levels of circulating GvH clones were found to be associated with declines in HvG clones. High GvH to HvG T cell clonal ratios were observed in the allografts of patients with donor T cell macrochimerism. GvH clones were detected in recipient bone marrow, and some of these GvH clones were observed earlier in ileal mucosa or blood, consistent with an intestinal mucosal origin.

In light of the paper, this sample's time point label describes: cells obtained before transplantation from donor or recipient. In the mixed lymphocyte reactions, some 200,000 CFSE-labeled pre-transplant responders were plated with some 200,000 irradiated violet-dye-labeled stimulators and cultured for approximately 6 days. Proliferating CD3+CD4+CFSE-low and CD3+CD8+CFSE-low responder cells were FACS-sorted on a BD Influx sorter after the mixed lymphocyte reaction. A note on this clone: The input lacks base qualities; no much larger clone sits a single base away.

Taken from the germline V gene, the CDR1 and CDR2 loops are SGHTA and FQGTGA. Its CDR3 holds 15 amino acids, cysteine through phenylalanine. Kept here is only the CDR3 DNA, which spans 45 bases and is read in frame from base 1. At the junction V is shortened by 5 bases and J by 1 base; bases outside the gene matches: 5. Library method: the immunoSEQ multiplex PCR assay. For most patients, genomic DNA was isolated using the Qiagen DNeasy Blood and Tissue Kit and was shipped frozen to Adaptive Biotechnologies for TCR sequencing. For most patients, genomic DNA was subjected to high-throughput TCR-beta CDR3 sequencing by Adaptive Biotechnologies. From the authors' description of their analysis: Adaptive's ImmunoSEQ software was the source of the TCR sequencing data for 18 patients, while a few other patients were processed with MiXCR and VDJtools. CD4 versus CD8 sorting errors were corrected by removing sequences found in both subsets at a frequency ratio below 5:1. CDR3 nucleotide sequences shared between donor and recipient were removed because their origin could not be assigned. At least 2-fold expansion over unstimulated cells and a minimum CFSE-low frequency of 0.002% (template counts) or 0.001% (read counts) were required for clones to be classified as alloreactive. A clone was considered mappable if detected in the sequenced pre-transplant spleen, lymph node, or MLR CFSE-low populations of the donor or recipient. The cumulative frequency of alloreactive clones was calculated as a percentage of all sequences, weighted by copy number. This is the immuneACCESS table as TCRdb keeps it, with only in-frame sequences that have V and J called. A part of the clones is gone; compared with another copy, unresolved V genes explain less than half, and the rest is unexplained. V and J calls and clone size are given by that table; D and trimming were obtained from the DNA. Here the sample has some 22,000 clones; around 56% occur a single time. The ten biggest clones cover just over 1% of the sample.

This material consisted of alloreactive CD4+ T cells from a mixed lymphocyte reaction culture, taken before intestinal transplant. In light of the paper, this sample's cell subset or site label describes: CFSE-low proliferating T cells sorted from roughly 6-day pre-transplant mixed lymphocyte reaction (GvH or HvG direction). Recombination linked TRBV7-3 to TRBJ2-1, with 7 bases in between that match TRBD2. This TCR came from a human patient who received an intestinal transplant. The DNA is TGTGCCAGCAGCCTCAGCGGGAAATCCTACAATGAGCAGTTCTTC. Its product reads: CASSLSGKSYNEQFF.